Presented here are 5 T cell receptor beta chains from one specimen sequenced in a study of cytomegalovirus exposure and HLA in healthy donors. A multiplex PCR was run with 60 Vbeta primers and 13 Jbeta primers. Clones were sequenced by immunoSEQ multiplex PCR, and TCRdb holds only the in-frame ones, with some missing. Of about 160,000 clones in the sample, roughly 79% are singletons; the top ten hold roughly 1.2%. The sequenced material came from PBMCs. These receptors all come from a woman between 45 and 60 years old in good health and CMV-seronegative.

The rearrangement links TRBV5-1 to TRBJ2-7, with 8 bases matching TRBD1. With 0 bases clipped from V and 2 bases from J, the junction kept 4 bases outside the gene matches. CDR3 length equals 15 residues. Looked up from germline, CDR1 is SGHRS and CDR2 is YFSETQ. CDR3 nucleotide sequence: TGCGCCAGCAGCTTGGGGACAGGGATGACCTACGAGCAGTACTTC. This encodes CASSLGTGMTYEQYF.

This clone showed up just a few times. This chain uses TRBV10-3 with TRBJ1-2, with D perhaps TRBD1 (6 bases). The CDR3 covers 18 residues. The germline gives CDR1 ENHRY, CDR2 SYGVKD. V was clipped by 4 bases and J by 0 bases, with 21 bases between them. The CDR3 nucleotides read TGTGCCATCAGTGGTGCGGACAGACCAAATCTGGCTAACTATGGCTACACCTTC. It yields the protein CAISGADRPNLANYGYTF.

The V and J genes are TRBV9 and TRBJ2-1; TRBD2 matches at 7 bases. The ends lost 4 bases at V and 4 bases at J; junction bases unmatched: 5. CDR3 length equals 14 residues. Germline CDR1 is SGDLS and CDR2 is YYNGEE. The CDR3 coding sequence is TGTGCCAGCAGCCCCCGGGGGGATTACAATGAGCAGTTCTTC. It encodes CASSPRGDYNEQFF. The entire variable domain, with the rest obtained from reference TRBV9 and TRBJ2-1, is as follows: DSGVTQTPKHLITATGQRVTLRCSPRSGDLSVYWYQQSLDQGLQFLIQYYNGEERAKGNILERFSAQQFPDLHSELNLSSLELGDSALYFCASSPRGDYNEQFFGPGTRLTVL.

This clone was found a few times. This chain uses TRBV2 with TRBJ1-1; D is possibly TRBD1 (5 bases). The germline V and J ends were trimmed by 6 bases and 4 bases, with 12 bases remaining between them. The CDR3 spans 13 residues. CDR1 and CDR2 from the germline V gene are SNHLY and FYNNEI. The CDR3 DNA reads TGTGCCAGCAGCACTTTCGGGGGCACTGAAGCTTTCTTT. Translation gives CASSTFGGTEAFF.

Note on this clone: A junction end diverges from the germline sequence, so it may reflect a read error. The chain links TRBV7-7 to TRBJ1-2; the D is unclear. Germline V gene data show CDR1 as SSHAT and CDR2 as FNYEAQ (reference sequence). There are 17 residues in the CDR3. The CDR3 reads CASSLGFAGSANYGYTF. CDR3 DNA: TGTGCTAGCAGCTTAGGATTCGCGGGGTCTGCTAACTATGGCTACACCTTC.